This record covers a single TCR beta chain. The target antigen is unknown. This entry comes from a study of blood T cells in healthy people across ages. Notes on the study in general: In older individuals, TCR beta diversity per million T cells was lower, falling roughly linearly with age.

The CDR3 contains 19 residues. The J segment lost 5 bases and the V segment lost 2 bases, leaving 16 bases of the junction unmatched. Looked up from germline, CDR1 is SGHRS and CDR2 is YFSETQ. The authors ran a second PCR of 7 to 11 cycles using a sample-barcoded 5' primer and a J-beta primer mix. Each CDR3 protein gets one entry after TCRdb re-called the 5' RACE reads with MiXCR. The sample includes 700,000 to 950,000 distinct CDR3 sequences, 58% of them seen just once. Sequenced input: blood. This TCR came from a man aged 25-40 years in good health. This chain connects TRBV5-1 to TRBJ2-1; 10 bases agree with TRBD2. CDR3 in amino acids: CASSFHLPLAGGPDNEQFF. In DNA form, the CDR3 reads TGCGCCAGCAGCTTTCACCTCCCTTTAGCGGGAGGACCTGACAATGAGCAGTTCTTC.